A single sample is the source of the 27 T cell receptor beta chains below, sequenced in a study of T cell responses to AZD1222 COVID-19 vaccine. Data came from immunoSEQ multiplex PCR; TCRdb stores just in-frame clones and leaves some out. The profile shows over 100,000 clones, around nine tenths of them singletons. Sequencing was performed on peripheral blood, taken on day 0 of AZD1222 vaccination. These receptor sequences come from an adult in good health.

The CDR3 bases are TGTGCCAGCAGCTTCCGGACTAATGAAAAACTGTTTTTT. It codes for CASSFRTNEKLFF. The chain combines TRBV11-1 with TRBJ1-4, with D uncertain. Trimming shortened V by 3 bases and J by 2 bases, and 4 bases separated the two germline ends. CDR1 is SGHAT and CDR2 is FQDESV in the germline V gene (reference sequence). The CDR3 totals 13 residues.

V and J are TRBV7-8 and TRBJ1-1; the D is unclear. V shed 3 bases and J shed 11 bases, with 25 bases lying between them. Germline CDR1 reads SGHVS; CDR2 reads FQNEAQ. This CDR3 contains 16 residues. The CDR3 is CASSFSPFRRRLEAFF. The CDR3 nucleotides read TGTGCCAGCAGCTTTAGCCCTTTTCGACGGCGCCTGGAGGCTTTCTTT.

The chain employs TRBV25-1 and TRBJ2-5; D perhaps matches TRBD1 (7 bases). This CDR3 has 13 residues. CDR1 is MGHDK and CDR2 is SYGVNS in the germline V gene. Trimming removed 8 bases at V and 5 bases at J, with 15 bases between. Here the CDR3 DNA reads TGTGCCAGCGTCAAACCAGGGGGGGAGACCCAGTACTTC. The encoded protein is CASVKPGGETQYF.

The J gene is TRBJ2-7, the V gene TRBV28; D is possibly TRBD2 (6 bases). Germline CDR1 and CDR2: MDHEN and SYDVKM. This CDR3 region has 16 residues. The V gene lost 5 bases and the J gene lost 4 bases, with 21 bases spanning the gap. DNA for the CDR3: TGTGCCAGCAGTCCCCGCCGCCGGGCGGGGACGTACGAGCAGTACTTC. Amino acid sequence: CASSPRRRAGTYEQYF. The variable domain in full, completed from reference TRBV28 and TRBJ2-7, reads DVKVTQSSRYLVKRTGEKVFLECVQDMDHENMFWYRQDPGLGLRLIYFSYDVKMKEKGDIPEGYSVSREKKERFSLILESASTNQTSMYLCASSPRRRAGTYEQYFGPGTRLTVT.

In its sample, this clone was seen a few times. The gene calls are TRBV28 and TRBJ1-1; possible D gene TRBD1, 6 bases. Germline V gene data show CDR1 as MDHEN and CDR2 as SYDVKM. The V and J ends lost 3 bases and 0 bases respectively, with 23 bases between them. The CDR3 spans 19 residues. The CDR3 bases are TGTGCCAGCAGTTTCCCGGGGGGCTCTCCACTCCGTATGAACACTGAAGCTTTCTTT. This gives the protein CASSFPGGSPLRMNTEAFF.

The V gene is TRBV28, the J gene TRBJ1-4; D is possibly TRBD1 (5 bases). The CDR3 loop spans 16 amino acids. Trimming stripped 6 bases from V and 0 bases from J, with 14 bases between. Germline V gene data show CDR1 as MDHEN and CDR2 as SYDVKM. Written as DNA, the CDR3 is TGTGCCAGCAGCCTGGGCGGGGCCGCAACTAATGAAAAACTGTTTTTT. Protein: CASSLGGAATNEKLFF.

This clone was seen once. This chain connects TRBV11-3 to TRBJ2-1; TRBD2 matches 7 bases. The V segment lost 2 bases and the J segment 7 bases; nucleotides outside the gene matches: 11. The CDR3 sequence is 16 residues long. Germline values: CDR1 SGHNT, CDR2 YENEEA. CDR3 sequence reads: CASSLCQEGGSNEQFF. DNA of the CDR3: TGTGCCAGCAGCTTATGTCAAGAGGGAGGGAGTAATGAGCAGTTCTTC.

The rearrangement uses TRBV5-5 and TRBJ2-6; 7 bases are shared with TRBD1. This CDR3 is built from 15 residues. Germline lookup yields CDR1 SGHKS and CDR2 YYEKEE (reference sequence). Trimming cost V 0 bases and J 5 bases; bases outside gene matches: 2. The CDR3 bases are TGTGCCAGCAGCTTGGAGGGGGCAAGGGCCAACGTCCTGACTTTC. This codes for CASSLEGARANVLTF.

The J gene is TRBJ2-7, the V gene TRBV6-1, with 7 bases aligning to TRBD1. The length of the CDR3 is 15 residues. The ends lost 1 base at V and 3 bases at J; junction bases unmatched: 6. Germline CDR1 MNHNS, CDR2 SASEGT. CDR3 in amino acids: CASSEVGQLIYEQYF. Here the CDR3 DNA reads TGTGCCAGCAGTGAAGTGGGACAGCTAATCTACGAGCAGTACTTC.

The chain recombines TRBV18 with TRBJ2-5, with 10 bases identical to TRBD2. V was pared by 7 bases and J by 5 bases, with 4 bases of the junction left unmatched. Germline V gene sequence: CDR1 KGHSH, CDR2 LQKENI. This CDR3 is built from 13 residues. The CDR3 here is CASLSSGGETQYF. CDR3 DNA sequence: TGTGCCAGCTTGTCTAGCGGGGGCGAGACCCAGTACTTC.

This chain joins TRBV29-1 and TRBJ2-5; TRBD2 matches at 7 bases. Germline V lookup: CDR1 SQVTM, CDR2 ANQGSEA. V was clipped by 1 base and J by 1 base; unmatched bases: 3. This CDR3 region has 14 residues. The CDR3 nucleotides read TGCAGCGTTGAAGTAGCGGGTGGCCAAGAGACCCAGTACTTC. The encoded protein is CSVEVAGGQETQYF.

The J gene is TRBJ2-6, the V gene TRBV7-3, with D uncertain. The germline V gene encodes CDR1 SGHTA and CDR2 FQGTGA. CDR3 length: 15 residues. V was pared by 3 bases and J by 0 bases, with 6 bases between. The CDR3 bases are TGTGCCAGCAGCTTTGGTGTCTCTGGGGCCAACGTCCTGACTTTC. It translates to CASSFGVSGANVLTF.

The chain is built from TRBV7-2 and TRBJ1-1, with 7 bases that match TRBD1. Germline V gene lookup returns CDR1 SGHTA and CDR2 FQGNSA. The CDR3 is 15 amino acids. V gave up 3 bases and J gave up 7 bases; unmatched junction bases: 11. CDR3 in amino acids: CASSFGDRAYIEAFF. The CDR3 region has the DNA TGTGCCAGCAGCTTCGGCGACAGGGCGTATATTGAAGCTTTCTTT.

The V call is TRBV28, the J call TRBJ1-2; perhaps TRBD1 as D (6 bases). V lost 6 bases and J lost 5, with 16 bases in between. The CDR3 consists of 14 residues. CDR1 is MDHEN, CDR2 SYDVKM, per germline. DNA of the CDR3: TGTGCCAGCAGGTCGACAGGTCCTTCTTATGGCTACACCTTC. Protein: CASRSTGPSYGYTF.

J is TRBJ2-5 and V is TRBV7-2, with 8 bases lining up with TRBD1. The CDR3 runs 14 residues. The germline CDR1 and CDR2 sequences are SGHTA and FQGNSA. J lost 5 bases, V lost 3 bases, and 5 bases had no gene match. The CDR3 is CASSFDRGGETQYF. CDR3 nucleotides: TGTGCCAGCAGCTTCGACAGGGGTGGGGAGACCCAGTACTTC.

The chain employs TRBV7-9 and TRBJ1-1; perhaps TRBD1 as D (5 bases). This CDR3 contains 14 residues. Trimming cost V 3 bases and J 7 bases, with 15 bases left between them. Germline assignment: CDR1 SEHNR and CDR2 FQNEAQ (reference sequence). CDR3 in DNA: TGTGCCAGCAGCTTTCTCGGCAGGGAAGATGAAGCTTTCTTT. Its protein product is CASSFLGREDEAFF.

The V and J genes are TRBV30 and TRBJ1-2; no clear D gene. Per the germline V gene, CDR1 is GTSNPN and CDR2 is SVGIG (reference sequence). The CDR3 has 12 amino acids. V dropped 4 bases and J dropped 4 bases, with 10 bases sitting between them. The CDR3 nucleotides read TGTGCCTGGACGAAAGGAGCCTATGGCTACACCTTC. Protein: CAWTKGAYGYTF. Full variable domain (outside the CDR3, taken from reference TRBV30 and TRBJ1-2): SQTIHQWPATLVQPVGSPLSLECTVEGTSNPNLYWYRQAAGRGLQLLFYSVGIGQISSEVPQNLSASRPQDRQFILSSKKLLLSDSGFYLCAWTKGAYGYTFGSGTRLTVV.

The chain has TRBV6-5 and TRBJ1-1, with D hard to call. Germline CDR1 MNHEY, CDR2 SVGAGI. Trimming left V 2 bases short and J 8 bases short, with 6 bases between. This CDR3 has 11 amino acids. The CDR3 coding sequence is TGTGCCAGCAGTTACAGGGAAGAAGCTTTCTTT. It is translated as CASSYREEAFF.

The rearrangement joins TRBV7-6 to TRBJ2-5; 7 nucleotides line up with TRBD2. From germline, CDR1 is SGHVS and CDR2 FNYEAQ. There are 15 residues in the CDR3. V shed 0 bases and J 4 bases; nucleotides not matched to a gene: 5. CDR3 sequence: CASSLAKVAGETQYF. The CDR3, as DNA: TGTGCCAGCAGCTTAGCTAAGGTAGCGGGAGAGACCCAGTACTTC.

The gene calls are TRBV14 and TRBJ2-5, with D perhaps assigned TRBD1 or TRBD2 (7 bases each). Trimming shortened V by 1 base and J by 2 bases, and 17 bases separated the two germline ends. This CDR3 is built from 17 residues. CDR1 SGHDN and CDR2 FVKESK come from the germline V gene. As DNA, the CDR3 is TGTGCCAGCAGCCAAGCAGGGGGGGGTCTATATCAAGAGACCCAGTACTTC. Amino acids: CASSQAGGGLYQETQYF. The variable domain in full, completed from reference TRBV14 and TRBJ2-5, reads EAGVTQFPSHSVIEKGQTVTLRCDPISGHDNLYWYRRVMGKEIKFLLHFVKESKQDESGMPNNRFLAERTGGTYSTLKVQPAELEDSGVYFCASSQAGGGLYQETQYFGPGTRLLVL.

V and J are TRBV7-2 and TRBJ1-2, with D possibly being TRBD1 (6 bases). CDR1 and CDR2 from the germline V gene are SGHTA and FQGNSA. CDR3 size: 13 residues. Trimming shortened V by 1 base and J by 6 bases, and 9 bases separated the two germline ends. The CDR3 region is CASSLEGGHGYTF. As DNA, the CDR3 is TGTGCCAGCAGCTTAGAGGGGGGCCATGGCTACACCTTC.

This clone was counted once. The V and J genes are TRBV3-1 (or the pseudogene TRBV3-2) and TRBJ2-3; TRBD2 aligns across 11 bases. The CDR3 extends over 13 amino acids. The germline CDR1 and CDR2 sequences are LGHDT and YNNKEL (reference sequence). The V and J ends lost 0 bases and 13 bases, in that order; junction bases with no gene match: 3. Here the CDR3 reads CASSQDRGLAEYF. The CDR3 coding sequence is TGTGCCAGCAGCCAAGATCGGGGACTAGCGGAGTATTTT.

CDR3 in DNA: TGCGCCAGCAGCCGAAAAGCTGGATTTGAAGCTTTCTTT. It codes for CASSRKAGFEAFF. The V call is TRBV4-1, the J call TRBJ1-1; D unclear. The ends were cut back, 4 bases at V and 7 bases at J, with 13 bases in the middle. Germline V lookup: CDR1 MGHRA, CDR2 YSYEKL. The CDR3 runs 13 residues.

The chain carries TRBV4-3 and TRBJ2-2; D is unresolved. The germline CDR1 and CDR2 sequences are LGHNA and YSLEER. The V end was cut by 1 base, the J end by 7 bases, with 22 bases between. The CDR3 covers 18 residues. In DNA form, the CDR3 reads TGCGCCAGCAGCCAAGGGTCCCATCTTATTACCCGAGACGGGGAGCTGTTTTTT. Translated: CASSQGSHLITRDGELFF.

The chain links TRBV6-5 to TRBJ2-7, with D perhaps matching TRBD1 (5 bases). The length of the CDR3 is 12 residues. Trimming removed 9 bases at V and 1 base at J, with 10 bases between. Germline V gives CDR1 MNHEY, CDR2 SVGAGI. CDR3 sequence reads: CASLSGSYEQYF. CDR3 DNA: TGTGCCAGTCTCTCAGGGTCCTACGAGCAGTACTTC.

This chain links TRBV2 with TRBJ2-7, with a possible D match to TRBD2 (6 bases). V was clipped by 7 bases and J by 3 bases, with 16 bases between them. The CDR3 has 14 residues. CDR1 and CDR2 from the germline V gene are SNHLY and FYNNEI. The CDR3 DNA follows: TGTGCCAGCAAATCGCAGGGAGGTGGCTACGAGCAGTACTTC. Translation gives CASKSQGGGYEQYF.

The J gene is TRBJ2-7, the V gene TRBV6-1, with D perhaps matching TRBD2 (6 bases). The germline V and J ends were trimmed by 2 bases and 4 bases, with 15 bases remaining between them. CDR1 and CDR2 from the germline V gene are MNHNS and SASEGT. This CDR3 is 15 amino acids long. CDR3 DNA sequence: TGTGCCAGCAGTGAAACCGCGGGGTCTTTTTACGAGCAGTACTTC. Protein sequence: CASSETAGSFYEQYF.